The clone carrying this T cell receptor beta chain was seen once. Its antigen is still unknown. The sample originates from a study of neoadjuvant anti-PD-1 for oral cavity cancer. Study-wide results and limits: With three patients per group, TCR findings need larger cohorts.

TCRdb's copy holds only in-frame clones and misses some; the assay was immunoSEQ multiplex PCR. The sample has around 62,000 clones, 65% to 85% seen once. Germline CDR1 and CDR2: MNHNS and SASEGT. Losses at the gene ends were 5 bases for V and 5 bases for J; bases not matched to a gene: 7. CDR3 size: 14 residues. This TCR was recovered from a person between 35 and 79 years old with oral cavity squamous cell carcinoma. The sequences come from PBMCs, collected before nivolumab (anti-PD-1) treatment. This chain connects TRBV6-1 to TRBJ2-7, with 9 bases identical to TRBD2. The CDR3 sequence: CASSQTSGVHEQYF. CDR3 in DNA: TGTGCCAGCAGTCAGACTAGCGGAGTACACGAGCAGTACTTC.